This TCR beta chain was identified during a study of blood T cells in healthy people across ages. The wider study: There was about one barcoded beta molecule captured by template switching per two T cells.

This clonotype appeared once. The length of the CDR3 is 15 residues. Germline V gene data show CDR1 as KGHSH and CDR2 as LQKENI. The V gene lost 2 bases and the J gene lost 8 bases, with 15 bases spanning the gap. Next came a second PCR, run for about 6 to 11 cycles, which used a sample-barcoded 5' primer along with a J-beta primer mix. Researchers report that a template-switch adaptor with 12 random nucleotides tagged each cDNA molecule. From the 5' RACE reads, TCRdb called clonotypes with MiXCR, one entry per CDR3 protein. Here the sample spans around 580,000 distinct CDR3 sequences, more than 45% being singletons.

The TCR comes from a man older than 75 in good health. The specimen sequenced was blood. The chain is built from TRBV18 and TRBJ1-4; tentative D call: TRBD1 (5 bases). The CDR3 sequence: CASSPTEGRGEKLFF. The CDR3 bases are TGTGCCAGCTCACCAACGGAGGGACGAGGAGAAAAACTGTTTTTT.